This passage covers 6 T cell receptor beta chains from one sample sequenced in a study of a mutant IDH1 vaccine in newly diagnosed glioma. Some clones are missing from TCRdb's copy, which holds only in-frame ones; the method was immunoSEQ multiplex PCR. The sample yields approximately 31,000 clones, approximately 80% seen once. This sample's time point: week 35, safety follow-up. The investigators gave 300 ug of mutant IDH1 20-mer peptide in each vaccine dose, together with topical imiquimod. For these TCRs, the target antigens are not known. This sample comprised PBMCs, obtained from a glioma patient whose treatment included an IDH1 peptide vaccine. The receptors stem from a woman younger than 30 with glioma.

This clone was seen a handful of times. The rearrangement links TRBV4-1 to TRBJ1-1; a possible D gene is TRBD1 (5 bases). The germline V gene encodes CDR1 MGHRA and CDR2 YSYEKL. V lost 1 base to trimming and J lost 4 bases, with 10 bases between them. The length of the CDR3 is 14 residues. The CDR3 coding sequence is TGCGCCAGCAGCCAAGGCACCAGGGCCACTGAAGCTTTCTTT. Translating gives CASSQGTRATEAFF.

This rearrangement joins TRBV4-1 to TRBJ2-7; TRBD1 aligns across 8 bases. This CDR3 is built from 18 residues. V gave up 3 bases and J gave up 1 base; unmatched junction bases: 14. Germline V lookup: CDR1 MGHRA, CDR2 YSYEKL. CDR3 DNA: TGCGCCAGCAGCCACGCCCAGGGGACAGGCGGGAATTCCTACGAGCAGTACTTC. Translating gives CASSHAQGTGGNSYEQYF.

V gene TRBV4-3 combines with J gene TRBJ2-3, with 7 bases fitting TRBD2. The CDR3 totals 16 residues. Losses at the gene ends were 2 bases for V and 4 bases for J; bases not matched to a gene: 9. Germline CDR1 LGHNA, CDR2 YSLEER. The CDR3 here is CASSQRGAGNADTQYF. CDR3 bases: TGCGCCAGCAGCCAAAGGGGAGCGGGAAACGCAGATACGCAGTATTTT.

The rearrangement links TRBV6-5 to TRBJ1-5; perhaps TRBD1 as D (6 bases). Deletions cut 6 bases from V and 1 base from J, with 13 bases between. Germline V gives CDR1 MNHEY, CDR2 SVGAGI. The CDR3 is 15 residues long. The CDR3 DNA reads as TGTGCCAGCAGCCAGGACGGGGGCAGCAATCAGCCCCAGCATTTT. This translates into CASSQDGGSNQPQHF.

Only a few counts were recorded for this clone. The chain has TRBV2 and TRBJ1-1, with 7 bases matching TRBD1. V shed 8 bases, J shed 4 bases, and the junction held 1 base outside the gene matches. Germline V gene lookup returns CDR1 SNHLY and CDR2 FYNNEI. The CDR3 totals 11 residues. The CDR3 sequence is CASYRGTEAFF. The DNA of the CDR3 is TGTGCCAGCTACAGGGGCACTGAAGCTTTCTTT.

The chain recombines TRBV28 with TRBJ1-2; D is possibly TRBD1 (6 bases). The germline V gene has CDR1 MDHEN and CDR2 SYDVKM. CDR3 length: 15 amino acids. V was trimmed by 6 bases and J by 4 bases, leaving 18 bases between them. This CDR3 is CASSPQRGGLYGYTF. CDR3 bases: TGTGCCAGCAGCCCCCAGAGGGGGGGGCTCTATGGCTACACCTTC.